The present T cell receptor (beta chain) was sequenced within a study of CD8 T cells in ankylosing spondylitis. Study-level results: In ankylosing spondylitis patients, matched synovial fluid reportedly showed significant enrichment of disease-linked clones.

Using quantitative 5'-RACE with molecular barcodes, the authors made TCR beta libraries. One entry per CDR3 protein results from TCRdb running MiXCR on the 5' RACE reads. The sample has about 190,000 distinct CDR3 sequences, approximately 13% seen once. The ends were cut back, 4 bases at V and 5 bases at J, with 15 bases in the middle. The CDR3 length is 14 residues. From germline, CDR1 is SGHKS and CDR2 YYEKEE (reference sequence). This clonotype was recorded a few times. Its antigen is not identified. Source material: blood, either unsorted or a sorted T cell fraction (not recorded which). J is TRBJ1-1 and V is TRBV5-5; D may be TRBD1 (6 bases). This clonotype was obtained from a female donor with ankylosing spondylitis or in good health (not recorded which). The DNA for the CDR3 is TGTGCCAGCAGCAATCGGACAGAGGGGACTGAAGCTTTCTTT. This gives the protein CASSNRTEGTEAFF.